The rows below give T cell receptor beta chains drawn from one sample of a study of blood T cell repertoires in COVID-19. This table comes from immunoSEQ multiplex PCR, and its TCRdb copy is limited to in-frame clones, with some not included. The data show a few hundred thousand clones, about 83% seen once. Sequencing used PBMCs or T cells enriched from blood (not recorded which). Source of these receptors: a woman between 35 and 50 years old who had recovered from COVID-19. CDR3s include the opening cysteine and the closing phenylalanine or tryptophan. Fields, in order: J gene, clone size, D gene, V gene, CDR3 length, CDR3 DNA, CDR3 protein. A D gene is named only where the DNA matches it firmly. Part of the rows lack a size; the others show once, few, many or a class for expanded clones.

j_gene: TRBJ2-3; abundance: NA; d_gene: NA; v_gene: TRBV6-2/TRBV6-3; len: 16; CDR3nt: TGTGCCAGCAGTAGTAGCGGAAGGCCTGGCACAGATACGCAGTATTTT; CDR3aa: CASSSSGRPGTDTQYF
j_gene: TRBJ2-2; abundance: once; d_gene: NA; v_gene: TRBV11-2; len: 14; CDR3nt: TGTGCCAGCAGCCCCCGCCTGGAGACCGGGGAGCTGTTTTTT; CDR3aa: CASSPRLETGELFF
j_gene: TRBJ2-7; abundance: NA; d_gene: NA; v_gene: TRBV28; len: 13; CDR3nt: TGTGCCAGCAGTTTGGCCAGGCCCTACGAGCAGTACTTC; CDR3aa: CASSLARPYEQYF
j_gene: TRBJ1-2; abundance: NA; d_gene: NA; v_gene: TRBV11-2; len: 12; CDR3nt: TGTGCCAGCAGCTTGGGCCACGGAGGCTACACCTTC; CDR3aa: CASSLGHGGYTF
j_gene: TRBJ2-3; abundance: NA; d_gene: NA; v_gene: TRBV28; len: 14; CDR3nt: TGTGCCAGCAGCCGGACGGGAAACACAGATACGCAGTATTTT; CDR3aa: CASSRTGNTDTQYF
j_gene: TRBJ1-1; abundance: NA; d_gene: NA; v_gene: TRBV7-9; len: 17; CDR3nt: TGTGCCAGCAGCTTACACGGGAGGGGAATACTGAACACTGAAGCTTTCTTT; CDR3aa: CASSLHGRGILNTEAFF
j_gene: TRBJ2-1; abundance: NA; d_gene: TRBD2; v_gene: TRBV7-6; len: 18; CDR3nt: TGTGCCAGCAGCCTTACCTTTCCCGGGACTAGCGGGGCCAATGAGCAGTTCTTC; CDR3aa: CASSLTFPGTSGANEQFF
j_gene: TRBJ2-7; abundance: NA; d_gene: TRBD1; v_gene: TRBV18; len: 13; CDR3nt: TGTGCCAGCTCTCCTGACAGGGCCTACGAGCAGTACTTC; CDR3aa: CASSPDRAYEQYF
j_gene: TRBJ2-1; abundance: NA; d_gene: TRBD1; v_gene: TRBV7-8; len: 15; CDR3nt: TGTGCCAGCAGCTTCAGGCAGGGGGCGTTGGTCGAGCAGTTCTTC; CDR3aa: CASSFRQGALVEQFF
j_gene: TRBJ2-1; abundance: NA; d_gene: TRBD2; v_gene: TRBV2; len: 14; CDR3nt: TGTGCCAGCGTTCAACTAGCGGAAAACAATGAGCAGTTCTTC; CDR3aa: CASVQLAENNEQFF
j_gene: TRBJ1-5; abundance: few; d_gene: NA; v_gene: TRBV30; len: 12; CDR3nt: TGTGCCTGGAGTACCGGGTACCAGCCCCAGCATTTT; CDR3aa: CAWSTGYQPQHF
j_gene: TRBJ1-2; abundance: NA; d_gene: TRBD1; v_gene: TRBV6-2/TRBV6-3; len: 14; CDR3nt: TGTGCCAGCAGTCAGAGCGGGACAGGTAGGACCAACACCTTC; CDR3aa: CASSQSGTGRTNTF
j_gene: TRBJ2-7; abundance: few; d_gene: TRBD1; v_gene: TRBV29-1; len: 17; CDR3nt: TGCAGCGTTACAGGGACAGGGGGCGCTGGGCGTGCCTACGAGCAGTACTTC; CDR3aa: CSVTGTGGAGRAYEQYF
j_gene: TRBJ2-1; abundance: NA; d_gene: TRBD2; v_gene: TRBV7-2; len: 15; CDR3nt: TGTGCCAGCAGCCCGACGTCTGGGAGCGGGGGTGAGCAGTTCTTC; CDR3aa: CASSPTSGSGGEQFF
j_gene: TRBJ1-6; abundance: NA; d_gene: NA; v_gene: TRBV11-2; len: 16; CDR3nt: TGTGCCAGCAGCTTCTCCGGGAGAACCGGTAATTCACCCCTCCACTTT; CDR3aa: CASSFSGRTGNSPLHF
j_gene: TRBJ2-3; abundance: NA; d_gene: TRBD2; v_gene: TRBV10-3; len: 15; CDR3nt: TGTGCCATCAAAGAGAATAGCGGGAGTACAGATACGCAGTATTTT; CDR3aa: CAIKENSGSTDTQYF
j_gene: TRBJ2-1; abundance: NA; d_gene: NA; v_gene: TRBV9; len: 13; CDR3nt: TGTGCCAGCAGCGCTGCTAGCGAAAATGAGCAGTTCTTC; CDR3aa: CASSAASENEQFF
j_gene: TRBJ1-2; abundance: NA; d_gene: NA; v_gene: TRBV12-3/TRBV12-4; len: 13; CDR3nt: TGTGCCAGCAGTTCCCCAGGGACACACGGCTACACCTTC; CDR3aa: CASSSPGTHGYTF
j_gene: TRBJ2-7; abundance: NA; d_gene: NA; v_gene: TRBV28; len: 14; CDR3nt: TGTGCCAGCAGCCGGCATTCAGGGCGCTACGAGCAGTACTTC; CDR3aa: CASSRHSGRYEQYF
j_gene: TRBJ2-5; abundance: NA; d_gene: TRBD1; v_gene: TRBV28; len: 16; CDR3nt: TGTGCCAGCAGTCGAGGGGGCTACAGGCTTCAAGAGACCCAGTACTTC; CDR3aa: CASSRGGYRLQETQYF
j_gene: TRBJ1-2; abundance: few; d_gene: NA; v_gene: TRBV29-1; len: 12; CDR3nt: TGCAGCGTTGATCCGGGAGGCGGGGGCTACACCTTC; CDR3aa: CSVDPGGGGYTF
j_gene: TRBJ2-1; abundance: NA; d_gene: TRBD1; v_gene: TRBV30; len: 14; CDR3nt: TGTGCCTGGAGGCTAGGGCAGGGGGCGTGGGAGCAGTTCTTC; CDR3aa: CAWRLGQGAWEQFF
j_gene: TRBJ2-7; abundance: NA; d_gene: NA; v_gene: TRBV11-2; len: 15; CDR3nt: TGTGCCAGCAGCTTACCCAGACTGTACTCCTACGAGCAGTACTTC; CDR3aa: CASSLPRLYSYEQYF
j_gene: TRBJ1-1; abundance: NA; d_gene: NA; v_gene: TRBV4-2; len: 15; CDR3nt: TGTGCCAGCAGCTCCAACCCGGGGTTGAACACTGAAGCTTTCTTT; CDR3aa: CASSSNPGLNTEAFF
j_gene: TRBJ1-2; abundance: NA; d_gene: TRBD1; v_gene: TRBV28; len: 16; CDR3nt: TGTGCCAGCTTCGTAAGGACAGGGGGCCTTAACTATGGCTACACCTTC; CDR3aa: CASFVRTGGLNYGYTF
j_gene: TRBJ2-5; abundance: NA; d_gene: NA; v_gene: TRBV19; len: 11; CDR3nt: TGTGCCAGTAGTATCGGCGGGACCCAGTACTTC; CDR3aa: CASSIGGTQYF
j_gene: TRBJ2-2; abundance: NA; d_gene: TRBD1; v_gene: TRBV29-1; len: 15; CDR3nt: TGCAGCGCCTCTGACAGGGTGAAGAACACCGGGGAGCTGTTTTTT; CDR3aa: CSASDRVKNTGELFF
j_gene: TRBJ1-5; abundance: NA; d_gene: TRBD1; v_gene: TRBV28; len: 15; CDR3nt: TGTGCCAGCAGTTTAATCCCAGGGGGCGGACAGCCCCAGCATTTT; CDR3aa: CASSLIPGGGQPQHF
j_gene: TRBJ1-6; abundance: NA; d_gene: TRBD1; v_gene: TRBV6-5; len: 15; CDR3nt: TGTGCCAGCAGTTACGACAGGGGGCCTGATTCACCCCTCCACTTT; CDR3aa: CASSYDRGPDSPLHF
j_gene: TRBJ2-3; abundance: NA; d_gene: TRBD2; v_gene: TRBV27; len: 16; CDR3nt: TGTGCCAGCAGTTCCCCGACTAGCGGGAGCACAGATACGCAGTATTTT; CDR3aa: CASSSPTSGSTDTQYF
j_gene: TRBJ2-3; abundance: few; d_gene: TRBD1; v_gene: TRBV11-2; len: 16; CDR3nt: TGTGCCAGCAGCTCATGGACAGGGGAAAGCACAGATACGCAGTATTTT; CDR3aa: CASSSWTGESTDTQYF
j_gene: TRBJ2-5; abundance: NA; d_gene: TRBD2; v_gene: TRBV27; len: 15; CDR3nt: TGTGCCAGCCGAACTAGCGGAGGGGGACAAGAGACCCAGTACTTC; CDR3aa: CASRTSGGGQETQYF
j_gene: TRBJ2-6; abundance: NA; d_gene: NA; v_gene: TRBV3-1/TRBV3-2; len: 15; CDR3nt: TGTGCCAGCAGATTACAGGGCCCTGGGGCCAACGTCCTGACTTTC; CDR3aa: CASRLQGPGANVLTF
j_gene: TRBJ2-5; abundance: NA; d_gene: NA; v_gene: TRBV30; len: 13; CDR3nt: TGTGCCTGGGGCCGGAGGGGTCTAGAGACCCAGTACTTC; CDR3aa: CAWGRRGLETQYF
j_gene: TRBJ2-2; abundance: NA; d_gene: NA; v_gene: TRBV27; len: 15; CDR3nt: TGTGCCAGCTCCCTGCGGGGAAGGAACACCGGGGAGCTGTTTTTT; CDR3aa: CASSLRGRNTGELFF
j_gene: TRBJ2-1; abundance: NA; d_gene: TRBD2; v_gene: TRBV18; len: 16; CDR3nt: TGTGCCAGCTCACCGCTACTAGCGGCTCCGTACAATGAGCAGTTCTTC; CDR3aa: CASSPLLAAPYNEQFF
j_gene: TRBJ2-5; abundance: NA; d_gene: TRBD1; v_gene: TRBV3-1/TRBV3-2; len: 15; CDR3nt: TGTGCCAGCAGCAAATGGACAGGGGAGGGGGAGACCCAGTACTTC; CDR3aa: CASSKWTGEGETQYF
j_gene: TRBJ2-7; abundance: NA; d_gene: TRBD2; v_gene: TRBV19; len: 13; CDR3nt: TGTGCCACCCAAGGGACTAGCTCCTACGAGCAGTACTTC; CDR3aa: CATQGTSSYEQYF
j_gene: TRBJ2-7; abundance: NA; d_gene: TRBD2; v_gene: TRBV5-1; len: 16; CDR3nt: TGCGCCAGCAGCTTGGGGGGCGGGGGTCCCTCCTACGAGCAGTACTTC; CDR3aa: CASSLGGGGPSYEQYF
j_gene: TRBJ2-2; abundance: NA; d_gene: TRBD2; v_gene: TRBV27; len: 18; CDR3nt: TGTGCCAGCACCACTAAAGCCCCTAGCGGGAGGAACACCGGGGAGCTGTTTTTT; CDR3aa: CASTTKAPSGRNTGELFF
j_gene: TRBJ1-5; abundance: NA; d_gene: NA; v_gene: TRBV7-9; len: 17; CDR3nt: TGTGCCAGCAGCCCAGGGGACCGACTGTATAGCAATCAGCCCCAGCATTTT; CDR3aa: CASSPGDRLYSNQPQHF
j_gene: TRBJ2-7; abundance: NA; d_gene: TRBD1; v_gene: TRBV10-3; len: 15; CDR3nt: TGTGCCATCAGTGACGCCGGGACAGGGGGCGACGAGCAGTACTTC; CDR3aa: CAISDAGTGGDEQYF
j_gene: TRBJ2-7; abundance: NA; d_gene: TRBD2; v_gene: TRBV4-3; len: 20; CDR3nt: TGCGCCAGCAGCCCAAGGGTCGGACTAGCGGGAGAGGCCCCCTCCTACGAGCAGTACTTC; CDR3aa: CASSPRVGLAGEAPSYEQYF
j_gene: TRBJ1-5; abundance: NA; d_gene: NA; v_gene: TRBV18; len: 15; CDR3nt: TGTGCCAGCTCACCTCAAGGACAGAGCAATCAGCCCCAGCATTTT; CDR3aa: CASSPQGQSNQPQHF
j_gene: TRBJ2-2; abundance: few; d_gene: NA; v_gene: TRBV7-2; len: 15; CDR3nt: TGTGCCAGCAGCTTAGGAGGGTATAACACCGGGGAGCTGTTTTTT; CDR3aa: CASSLGGYNTGELFF
j_gene: TRBJ2-1; abundance: NA; d_gene: TRBD1; v_gene: TRBV4-2; len: 14; CDR3nt: TGTGCCAGCAGCCAATTAGGACAGGGACGTGAGCAGTTCTTC; CDR3aa: CASSQLGQGREQFF
j_gene: TRBJ2-3; abundance: NA; d_gene: TRBD1; v_gene: TRBV11-3; len: 15; CDR3nt: TGTGCCAGCAGCGCGACAGGGGGCACGACAGATACGCAGTATTTT; CDR3aa: CASSATGGTTDTQYF
j_gene: TRBJ2-7; abundance: few; d_gene: NA; v_gene: TRBV7-2; len: 13; CDR3nt: TGTGCCAGCAGCTCCTCCAGGGCCTACGAGCAGTACTTC; CDR3aa: CASSSSRAYEQYF
j_gene: TRBJ2-5; abundance: NA; d_gene: NA; v_gene: TRBV4-1; len: 13; CDR3nt: TGCGCCAGCAGCCAAGTTCTCGGGAGCCCGGTCAACTTC; CDR3aa: CASSQVLGSPVNF